Given below is one T cell receptor beta chain in context. This entry is derived from a study of identical twins. TCRdb reprocessed the 5' RACE reads via MiXCR and lists one record per CDR3 protein. The sample lists fewer than 550,000 distinct CDR3 sequences; 13% to 15% were seen once. There are 13 residues in the CDR3. Germline V CDR1 and CDR2: SEHNR, FQNEAQ (reference sequence). V lost 5 bases to trimming and J lost 5 bases; unmatched junction nucleotides: 5. These data also featured in a second study, about yellow fever vaccine responses in identical twins.

The clonotype originates from a woman in her late teens or twenties in good health. The sequenced sample consisted of CD4+ T cells sorted from blood. The V and J genes are TRBV7-9 and TRBJ2-5; 7 bases fit TRBD1. Written as DNA, the CDR3 is TGTGCCAGCAGCCCGACAGGGATGGAGACCCAGTACTTC. The encoded protein is CASSPTGMETQYF.